This T cell receptor beta chain appears in the sequencing data of a study of regulatory T cells in long-lasting Graves disease. On the study more broadly: Prior antithyroid drug treatment in newly diagnosed Graves' patients lasted under 3 months.

From germline, CDR1 is SGHVS and CDR2 FQNEAQ. Trimming left V 7 bases short and J 0 bases short, with 15 bases between. The CDR3 totals 16 residues. This clonotype showed up many times. What it binds is not known. Relying on iRepertoire HTBI primers and Arm-PCR of CDR3 regions, the team built TCR beta libraries. TCRdb fed the multiplex PCR reads into MiXCR, producing one record per CDR3 protein. The table lists 510,000 or so distinct CDR3 sequences, approximately 12% of them singletons, with roughly 8.9% in the top ten. The time point was: newly diagnosed GD, antithyroid drugs for less than 3 months. The authors made the TCR library using RNA they extracted from PBMCs. General study findings and limits: Samples came from peripheral blood alone, without thyroid tissue.

The sample also formed part of further work on T cells in Graves' hyperthyroidism and ophthalmopathy. As reported in that work: With the HTBI primer set, the TCR CDR3 went through a first round of RT-PCR.

Sequenced material: peripheral blood mononuclear cells (PBMCs), taken at new diagnosis, from a patient treated with antithyroid drugs. This clonotype was obtained from a woman aged 30 to 39 with Graves disease. The rearrangement uses TRBV7-8 and TRBJ1-4; no reliable D call. The CDR3 sequence is CASTLRSGATNEKLFF. CDR3 nucleotide sequence: TGTGCCAGCACCCTCAGGTCGGGTGCAACTAATGAAAAACTGTTTTTT.